This T cell receptor (beta chain) was documented in a study of blood T cell repertoires in COVID-19 (dated by TCRdb to 2019 to 2021). At the level of the whole study: The collaborator samples originated in the United States, Italy and Spain and spanned the acute and convalescent phases of COVID-19. The material from the prospective study consisted of cDNA or gDNA derived from T cells, B-cell-depleted T cells, or PBMCs. Deeply sampled blood TCRbeta repertoires from subjects exposed to, actively infected with, or recovered from COVID-19 were included in the dataset. The repertoires were released in a freely available public database meant as a resource for research on the immune response to SARS-CoV-2. Samples were obtained from the ongoing ImmuneRACE study (first 160 participants) and from over a thousand subjects provided by 6 global collaborators. The sample metadata nearly always contained a de-identified subject ID, COVID-19 status, age in years and sex. Where HLA class I and class II types were available, the types were taken from metadata supplied by the sample provider, not from assay-based typing.

With respect to this clone: Its antigen remains unidentified. Base-call qualities are not available, and no considerably larger clone is one nucleotide away.

The immunoSEQ Assay, a bias-controlled multiplex PCR, was used to amplify TCRbeta CDR3 regions from genomic DNA. In the original analysis: Within the assay, amplification of reference gene primers was used to estimate how many nucleated cells each sample contained. To quantify the absolute abundance of each unique TCRbeta CDR3 rearrangement, sequence reads were collapsed and filtered. For each sample, productive Simpson clonality was calculated as the square root of Simpson's diversity index over productive rearrangements. In TCRdb, the immuneACCESS table is reduced to in-frame sequences with V and J assigned. These tables do not hold every clone; where another copy was compared, an unresolved V gene accounts for under half, and the others remain unexplained. Clone size and the V and J calls come from that table; the DNA yielded D and trimming. The sample contains about 500,000 clones, 75% to 90% of them found a single time. Roughly 0.72% of the sample goes to the ten largest clones.

General study outcomes and caveats: How much clinical and demographic metadata was included differed by source and by participant, and the metadata was provided uncurated.

Participants in the prospective study were enrolled through a virtual design, were aged 18 to 89 years, and lived in 20 to 30 United States geographic areas. Cohort assignment in the prospective study relied on participant-reported clinical history from a screening survey and a study questionnaire. Recovered participants in ImmuneRACE Cohort 3 were defined by two consecutive negative NP/OP PCR tests, clearance by a healthcare professional, or resolution of symptoms. Mobile phlebotomists in the prospective study collected whole blood, serum and a nasopharyngeal or oropharyngeal swab from every participant. Additional blood draws and questionnaires over an approximately two-month period could optionally be provided by prospective study participants. Prospective study blood samples were shipped either frozen or at room temperature before DNA extraction. Source material: PBMCs or T cells enriched from blood (not recorded which). This sequence originates from a young woman who had recovered from COVID-19.

The DNA sequence is TGTGCCAGCCGGGGAATAAACTATGGCTACACCTTC. Its product reads: CASRGINYGYTF. The sequence joins TRBV6-5 to TRBJ1-2; the D gene lacks a confident call. The CDR3 sequence holds 12 residues, the cysteine and phenylalanine included. The kept DNA is CDR3 alone, 36 bases in frame from the first base. The CDR1 and CDR2 encoded by the germline V gene are MNHEY and SVGAGI. V is cut by 8 bases and J by 2 bases, and the space between the germline ends is 9 bases.